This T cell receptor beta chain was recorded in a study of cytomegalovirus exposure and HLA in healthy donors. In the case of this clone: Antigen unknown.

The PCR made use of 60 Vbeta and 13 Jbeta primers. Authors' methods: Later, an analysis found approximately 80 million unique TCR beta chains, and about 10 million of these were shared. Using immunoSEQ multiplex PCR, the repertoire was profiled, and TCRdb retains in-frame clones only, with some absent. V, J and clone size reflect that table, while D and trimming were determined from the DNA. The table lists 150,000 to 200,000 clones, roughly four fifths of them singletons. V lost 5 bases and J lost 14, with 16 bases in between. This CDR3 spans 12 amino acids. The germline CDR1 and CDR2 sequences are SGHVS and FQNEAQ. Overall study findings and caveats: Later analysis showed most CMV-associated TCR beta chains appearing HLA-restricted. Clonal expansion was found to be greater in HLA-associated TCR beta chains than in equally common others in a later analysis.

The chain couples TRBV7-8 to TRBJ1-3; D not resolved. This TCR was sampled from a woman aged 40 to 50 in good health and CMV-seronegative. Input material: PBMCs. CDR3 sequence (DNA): TGTGCCAGCAGCCTCCTAGGGCGGGAAGTATATTTT. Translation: CASSLLGREVYF.